The clone carrying this T cell receptor (beta chain) was detected ten times or more. Indicated time point: patch test 3, about 24 weeks after DPC sensitization. The treatment is: therapeutic diphenylcyclopropenone sensitization with weekly scalp DPC. The data stem from a study of human T cells and chemical hapten exposure. Each CDR3 protein gets one entry after TCRdb re-called the RACE reads with MiXCR. The sample carries roughly 90,000 distinct CDR3 sequences, 9.5% to 13% recorded once. CDR1 is LNHNV and CDR2 is YYDKDF in the germline V gene (reference sequence). There are 14 residues in the CDR3. Trimming removed 0 bases from V and 2 bases from J, with 5 bases in between.

The chain joins TRBV15 to TRBJ1-3; D gene uncertain. This receptor was identified in a woman in her twenties or thirties with alopecia areata. Some clones in this sample may be carry-over from other donors' samples. Source: whole blood, taken in connection with sensitization to the hapten diphenylcyclopropenone (DPC). CDR3 sequence reads: CATSRDRAGNTIYF. CDR3 DNA sequence: TGTGCCACCAGCAGAGATAGGGCTGGAAACACCATATATTTT. Full variable domain (rest looked up from reference TRBV15 and TRBJ1-3): DAMVIQNPRYQVTQFGKPVTLSCSQTLNHNVMYWYQQKSSQAPKLLFHYYDKDFNNEADTPDNFQSRRPNTSFCFLDIRSPGLGDTAMYLCATSRDRAGNTIYFGEGSWLTVV.